This T cell receptor beta chain originates from a study of Graves' ophthalmopathy and Graves' hyperthyroidism. Study-wide points: Its predictions of ophthalmopathy progression gave the model 60% to 71% sensitivity and about 72% specificity.

Amplified material comprised TCR beta CDR3 regions derived from RNA transcripts. HTBI primers primed a first-round RT-PCR, and a second-round multiplex PCR followed. One entry per CDR3 protein, called by TCRdb with MiXCR from the multiplex PCR reads. The data show roughly 600,000 distinct CDR3 sequences, just under 40% seen once. This clonotype was detected a few times. Its antigen is unknown. The V gene's germline CDR1 is SGDLS and CDR2 YYNGEE. CDR3 length equals 14 residues. Trimming shortened V by 0 bases and J by 4 bases, and 8 bases separated the two germline ends. Sequencing input: peripheral blood or thyroid tissue (not recorded which). The TCR comes from an adult man with Graves' hyperthyroidism. The V call is TRBV9, the J call TRBJ1-5, with D perhaps TRBD1 (5 bases). CDR3 sequence reads: CASSVGQLNQPQHF. CDR3 DNA sequence: TGTGCCAGCAGCGTAGGACAGCTGAATCAGCCCCAGCATTTT. The whole variable domain, remainder taken from reference TRBV9 and TRBJ1-5, is DSGVTQTPKHLITATGQRVTLRCSPRSGDLSVYWYQQSLDQGLQFLIQYYNGEERAKGNILERFSAQQFPDLHSELNLSSLELGDSALYFCASSVGQLNQPQHFGDGTRLSIL.